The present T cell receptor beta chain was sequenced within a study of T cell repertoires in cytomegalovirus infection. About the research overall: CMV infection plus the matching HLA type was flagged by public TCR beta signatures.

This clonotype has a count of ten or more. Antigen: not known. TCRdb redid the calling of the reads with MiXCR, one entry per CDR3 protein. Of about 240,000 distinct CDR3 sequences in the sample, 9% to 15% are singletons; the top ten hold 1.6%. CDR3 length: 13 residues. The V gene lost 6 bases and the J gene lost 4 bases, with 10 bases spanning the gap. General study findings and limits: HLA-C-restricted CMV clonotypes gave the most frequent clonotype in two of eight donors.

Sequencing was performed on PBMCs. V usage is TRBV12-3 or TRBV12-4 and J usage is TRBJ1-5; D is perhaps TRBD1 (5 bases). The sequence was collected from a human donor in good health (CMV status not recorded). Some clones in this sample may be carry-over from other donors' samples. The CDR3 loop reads CASSQGANQPQHF. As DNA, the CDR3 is TGTGCCAGCAGCCAGGGAGCTAATCAGCCCCAGCATTTT.